The clone carrying this T cell receptor (beta chain) was recorded many times. The target antigen is unknown. Unique molecular identifiers were used in preparing the TCRbeta library. In TCRdb, the PCR reads were re-called with MiXCR into one record per CDR3 protein. The repertoire holds under 35,000 distinct CDR3 sequences, with 6.3% as singletons. This record comes from a study of T-cell reconstitution after alpha-beta-depleted transplantation in children. Broader study findings: Diversity of TCRbeta at day 60 was high in some patients, arising from surviving recipient T cells and thymic progenitors. Expanded clones from the graft, numbering several hundred, reportedly supplied alpha-beta T cells about two months after transplant.

The germline V gene has CDR1 SGHTS and CDR2 YDEGEE. V was shortened by 5 bases and J by 0 bases, with 17 bases between the two germline ends. The CDR3 has 16 residues. The source material was PBMCs, mostly from graft donor cells, sampled 180 days after TCRalphabeta/CD19-depleted stem cell transplant. The source is a male patient between 5 and 17 years old who had a stem cell transplant for acute myeloid leukemia, so the T cells may come from the graft donor. This sequence joins TRBV5-8 and TRBJ2-5, with D possibly matching TRBD2 (6 bases). This chain's CDR3 is CASSQPAGVYQETQYF. CDR3 bases: TGTGCCAGCAGTCAGCCAGCGGGCGTTTACCAAGAGACCCAGTACTTC.